This TCR beta chain was recorded in a study of vaccination effects on CD4 cells after COVID-19. Study observations and caveats: Clones from infection and from vaccination both contracted markedly late after vaccination.

TCRdb keeps only in-frame clones here, not all; method: immunoSEQ multiplex PCR. Here the sample spans approximately 9,800 clones, roughly 80% being singletons. Subsequent to a culture period of more than 8 days, CD4+ T cells were isolated. Each participant was administered two doses of either the BNT162b2 or the mRNA-1273 vaccine. IL-2 medium supplanted half the medium on days 3 and 7. This clone was seen only once. Antigen unknown. Losses at the gene ends were 2 bases for V and 2 bases for J; bases not matched to a gene: 10. Per the germline V gene, CDR1 is MDHEN and CDR2 is SYDVKM. The CDR3 consists of 17 residues.

The V and J genes are TRBV28 and TRBJ1-1; 8 nucleotides align to TRBD1. This sample comprised CD4+ T cells from PBMCs cultured without peptide, obtained after COVID-19 vaccination. This sequence originates from a human donor who received a COVID-19 vaccine. The CDR3 DNA reads as TGTGCCAGCAGTTTAATACCCGGGACAGGTTTAAACACTGAAGCTTTCTTT. As protein: CASSLIPGTGLNTEAFF.